This T cell receptor (beta chain) was identified during a study of graft-versus-host responses after intestinal transplantation. In the study overall: In this cohort, recipients had multivisceral, liver-intestinal, or isolated intestinal transplants. For about three years after anti-thymocyte globulin induction, all recipients took tacrolimus and steroids. General study results and limits: Within allografts, high graft-versus-host to host-versus-graft clonal ratios were seen among patients with graft-donor T cell macrochimerism.

The CDR3 covers 14 residues. Looked up from germline, CDR1 is KGHSH and CDR2 is LQKENI. V lost 0 bases, J lost 7 bases, and 10 bases lay in between. As regards this clone: Antigen: not known.

Using immunoSEQ multiplex PCR, the repertoire was profiled, and TCRdb retains in-frame clones only, with some absent. The sample includes about 120,000 clones, over 85% of them seen just once. The sample consisted of unstimulated CD4+ T cells sorted from spleen or lymph node cells, taken before intestinal transplant. This chain uses TRBV18 with TRBJ2-1; D is perhaps TRBD1 or TRBD2 (5 bases each). The receptor was derived from a human donor who received an intestinal transplant. The CDR3 nucleotides are TGTGCCAGCTCACCACCGGGACCGAGTAATGAGCAGTTCTTC. Its translation: CASSPPGPSNEQFF.